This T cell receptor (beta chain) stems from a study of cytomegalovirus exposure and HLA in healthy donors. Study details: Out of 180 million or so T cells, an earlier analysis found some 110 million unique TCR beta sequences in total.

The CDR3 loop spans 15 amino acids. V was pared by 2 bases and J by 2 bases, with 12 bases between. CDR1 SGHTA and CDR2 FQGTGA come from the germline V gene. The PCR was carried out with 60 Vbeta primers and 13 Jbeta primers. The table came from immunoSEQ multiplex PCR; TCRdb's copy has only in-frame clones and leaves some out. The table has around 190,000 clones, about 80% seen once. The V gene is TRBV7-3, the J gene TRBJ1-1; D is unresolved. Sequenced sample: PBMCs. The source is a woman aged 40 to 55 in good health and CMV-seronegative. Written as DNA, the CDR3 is TGTGCCAGCAGCTTAGGTGGTACAGCCAACACTGAAGCTTTCTTT. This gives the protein CASSLGGTANTEAFF.